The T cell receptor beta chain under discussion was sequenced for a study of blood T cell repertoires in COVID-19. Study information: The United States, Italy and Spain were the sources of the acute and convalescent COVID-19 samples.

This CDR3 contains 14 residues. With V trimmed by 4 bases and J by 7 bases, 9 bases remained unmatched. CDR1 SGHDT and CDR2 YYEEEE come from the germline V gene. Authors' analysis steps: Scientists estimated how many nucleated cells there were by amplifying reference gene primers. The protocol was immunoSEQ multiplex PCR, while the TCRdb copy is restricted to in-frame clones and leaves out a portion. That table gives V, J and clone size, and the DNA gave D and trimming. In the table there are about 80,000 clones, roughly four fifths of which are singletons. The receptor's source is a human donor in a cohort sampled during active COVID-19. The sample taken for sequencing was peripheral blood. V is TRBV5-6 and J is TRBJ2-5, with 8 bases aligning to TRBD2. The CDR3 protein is CASSRGGSEGTQYF. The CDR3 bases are TGTGCCAGCAGCCGGGGGGGCAGTGAGGGGACCCAGTACTTC. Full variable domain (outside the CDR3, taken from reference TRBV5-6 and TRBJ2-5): DAGVTQSPTHLIKTRGQQVTLRCSPKSGHDTVSWYQQALGQGPQFIFQYYEEEERQRGNFPDRFSGHQFPNYSSELNVNALLLGDSALYLCASSRGGSEGTQYFGPGTRLLVL.